The clone carrying this T cell receptor beta chain was observed a few times. This sample stems from a study of blood T cells in healthy people across ages. The CDR3 is 13 amino acids. Germline loops: CDR1 ENHRY, CDR2 SYGVKD. Trimming removed 10 bases at V and 0 bases at J, with 10 bases between. Combining a sample-barcoded 5' primer with a J-beta primer mix, a second PCR ran for 7 to 11 cycles. From each sample, at least 2.5 million paired-end reads containing CDR3 were obtained. TCRdb redid the calling of the 5' RACE reads with MiXCR, one entry per CDR3 protein. The data contain 850,000 to 1,300,000 distinct CDR3 sequences, 45% of them singletons.

The chain employs TRBV10-3 and TRBJ2-1; weak D call: TRBD2 (6 bases). The specimen was blood. This TCR came from a woman aged 55-69 years in good health. CDR3 DNA sequence: TGTGCCAGCGGGACGAGCTCCTACAATGAGCAGTTCTTC. Its translation is CASGTSSYNEQFF.